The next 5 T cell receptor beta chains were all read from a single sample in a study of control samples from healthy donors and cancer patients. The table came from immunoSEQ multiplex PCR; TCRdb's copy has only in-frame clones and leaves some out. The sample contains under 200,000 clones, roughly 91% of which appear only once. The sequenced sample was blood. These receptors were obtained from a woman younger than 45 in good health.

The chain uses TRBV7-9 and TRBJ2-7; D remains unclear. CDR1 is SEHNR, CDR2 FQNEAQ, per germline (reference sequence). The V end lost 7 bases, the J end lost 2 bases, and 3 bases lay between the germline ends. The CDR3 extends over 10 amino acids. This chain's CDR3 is CASNTYEQYF. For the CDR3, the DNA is TGTGCCAGCAATACCTACGAGCAGTACTTC.

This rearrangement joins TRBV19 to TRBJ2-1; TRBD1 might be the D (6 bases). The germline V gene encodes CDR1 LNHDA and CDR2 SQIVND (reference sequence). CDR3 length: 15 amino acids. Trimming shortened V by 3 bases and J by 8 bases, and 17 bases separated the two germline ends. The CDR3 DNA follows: TGTGCCAGTAGTATCTCCGAGGACAGTGGCTATGAGCAGTTCTTC. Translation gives CASSISEDSGYEQFF.

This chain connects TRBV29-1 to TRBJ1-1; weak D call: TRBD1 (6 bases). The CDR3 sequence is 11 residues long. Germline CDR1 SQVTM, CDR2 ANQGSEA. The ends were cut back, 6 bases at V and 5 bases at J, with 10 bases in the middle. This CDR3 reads CSVVGGTEAFF. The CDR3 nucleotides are TGCAGCGTGGTAGGGGGGACTGAAGCTTTCTTT.

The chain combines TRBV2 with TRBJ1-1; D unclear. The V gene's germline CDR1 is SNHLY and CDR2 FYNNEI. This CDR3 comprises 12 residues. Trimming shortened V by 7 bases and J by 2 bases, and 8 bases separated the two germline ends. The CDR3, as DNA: TGTGCCAGCATGGGCACCAACACTGAAGCTTTCTTT. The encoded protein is CASMGTNTEAFF.

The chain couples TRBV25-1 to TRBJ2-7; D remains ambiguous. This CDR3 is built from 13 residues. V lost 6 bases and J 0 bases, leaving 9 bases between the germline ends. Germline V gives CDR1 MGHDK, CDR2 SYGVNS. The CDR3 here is CASSGVNSYEQYF. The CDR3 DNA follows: TGTGCCAGCAGCGGAGTCAACTCCTACGAGCAGTACTTC.